This T cell receptor (beta chain) stems from a study of graft-versus-host responses after intestinal transplantation. Clones were sequenced by immunoSEQ multiplex PCR, and TCRdb holds only the in-frame ones, with some missing. Of over 80,000 clones in the sample, approximately 90% are singletons; the top ten hold roughly 0.44%. The V end lost 1 base, the J end lost 1 base, and 10 bases lay between the germline ends. This CDR3 contains 15 residues. The germline CDR1 and CDR2 sequences are MGHRA and YSYEKL. On this clone itself: The antigen is unknown.

This sequence joins TRBV4-1 and TRBJ1-1; possible D gene TRBD1, 5 bases. The sequence was obtained from a human donor who was the organ donor for an intestinal transplant. This sample comprised unstimulated CD8+ T cells sorted from spleen or lymph node cells, obtained before transplant. The CDR3 loop reads CASSQAGGTNTEAFF. CDR3 nucleotides: TGCGCCAGCAGCCAAGCCGGGGGGACGAACACTGAAGCTTTCTTT.